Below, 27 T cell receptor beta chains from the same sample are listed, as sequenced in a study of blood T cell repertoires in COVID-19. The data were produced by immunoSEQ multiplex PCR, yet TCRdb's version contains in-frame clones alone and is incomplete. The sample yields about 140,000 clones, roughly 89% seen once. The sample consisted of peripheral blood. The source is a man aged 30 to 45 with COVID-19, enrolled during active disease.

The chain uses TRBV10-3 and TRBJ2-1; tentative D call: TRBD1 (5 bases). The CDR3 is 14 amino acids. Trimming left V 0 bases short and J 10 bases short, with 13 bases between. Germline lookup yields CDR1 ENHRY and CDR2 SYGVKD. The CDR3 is CAISESGPIVEQFF. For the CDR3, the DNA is TGTGCCATCAGTGAGTCGGGGCCCATCGTGGAGCAGTTCTTC.

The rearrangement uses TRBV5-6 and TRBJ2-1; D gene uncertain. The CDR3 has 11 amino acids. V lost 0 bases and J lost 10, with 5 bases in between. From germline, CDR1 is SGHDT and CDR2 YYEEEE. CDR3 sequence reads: CASSLDAEQFF. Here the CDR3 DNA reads TGTGCCAGCAGCTTGGACGCGGAGCAGTTCTTC.

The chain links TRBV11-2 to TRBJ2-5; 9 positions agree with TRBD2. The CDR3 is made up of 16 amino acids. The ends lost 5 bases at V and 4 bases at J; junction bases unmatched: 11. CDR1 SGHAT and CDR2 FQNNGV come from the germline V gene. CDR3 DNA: TGTGCCAGCAGCGACCTCAGCGGGAGGTTAAGAGAGACCCAGTACTTC. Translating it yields CASSDLSGRLRETQYF.

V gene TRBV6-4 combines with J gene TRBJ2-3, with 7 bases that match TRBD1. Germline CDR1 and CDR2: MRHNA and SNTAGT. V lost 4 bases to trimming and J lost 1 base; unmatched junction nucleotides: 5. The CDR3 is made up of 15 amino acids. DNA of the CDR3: TGTGCCAGCAGTGTACAGGGGTCGGGCACAGATACGCAGTATTTT. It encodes CASSVQGSGTDTQYF.

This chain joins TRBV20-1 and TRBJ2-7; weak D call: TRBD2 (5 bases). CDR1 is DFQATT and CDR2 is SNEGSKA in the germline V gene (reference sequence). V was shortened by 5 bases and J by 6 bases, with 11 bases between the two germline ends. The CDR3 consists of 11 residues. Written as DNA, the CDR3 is TGCAGTGCTCGTCGAGGGCCCGAGCAGTACTTC. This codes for CSARRGPEQYF.

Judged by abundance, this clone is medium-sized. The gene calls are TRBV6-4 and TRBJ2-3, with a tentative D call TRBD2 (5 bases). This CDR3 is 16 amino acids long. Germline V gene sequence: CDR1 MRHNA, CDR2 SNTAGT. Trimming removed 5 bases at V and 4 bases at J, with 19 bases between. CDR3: CASSSTAGMEADTQYF. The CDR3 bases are TGTGCCAGCAGTTCGACGGCGGGCATGGAAGCAGATACGCAGTATTTT.

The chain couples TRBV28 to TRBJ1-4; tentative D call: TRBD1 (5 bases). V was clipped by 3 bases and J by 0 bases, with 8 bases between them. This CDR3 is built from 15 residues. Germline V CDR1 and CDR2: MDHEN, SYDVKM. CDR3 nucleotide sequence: TGTGCCAGCAGTTTCGGGGGAGCAACTAATGAAAAACTGTTTTTT. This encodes CASSFGGATNEKLFF.

The CDR3 bases are TGCAGCGCCGAGGGGACTAGCGGATCCTACAATGAGCAGTTCTTC. Protein product: CSAEGTSGSYNEQFF. The chain uses TRBV29-1 and TRBJ2-1; the match to TRBD2 covers 11 bases. J was trimmed by 1 base and V by 7 bases; bases with no gene match: 6. CDR1 SQVTM and CDR2 ANQGSEA come from the germline V gene. The CDR3 consists of 15 residues.

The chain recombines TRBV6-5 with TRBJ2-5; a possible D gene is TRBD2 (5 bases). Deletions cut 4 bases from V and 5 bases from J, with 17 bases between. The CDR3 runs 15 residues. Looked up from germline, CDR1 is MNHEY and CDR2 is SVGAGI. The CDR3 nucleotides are TGTGCCAGCAGTTCCTCCGGGATGTCAGCGGAGACCCAGTACTTC. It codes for CASSSSGMSAETQYF.

The CDR3 reads CASLEAGGIQETQYF. CDR3 sequence (DNA): TGCGCCAGCCTCGAAGCGGGAGGGATCCAAGAGACCCAGTACTTC. The chain uses TRBV10-2 and TRBJ2-5; TRBD2 matches at 10 bases. The length of the CDR3 is 15 residues. CDR1 and CDR2 (germline): WSHSY, SAAADI. Trimming cost V 8 bases and J 1 base; bases outside gene matches: 7.

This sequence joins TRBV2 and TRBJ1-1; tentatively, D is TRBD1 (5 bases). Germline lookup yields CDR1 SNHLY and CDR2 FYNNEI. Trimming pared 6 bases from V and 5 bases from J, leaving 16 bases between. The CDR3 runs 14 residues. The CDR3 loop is CASRRDGGKTEAFF. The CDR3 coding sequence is TGTGCCAGCAGGCGGGATGGGGGGAAAACTGAAGCTTTCTTT.

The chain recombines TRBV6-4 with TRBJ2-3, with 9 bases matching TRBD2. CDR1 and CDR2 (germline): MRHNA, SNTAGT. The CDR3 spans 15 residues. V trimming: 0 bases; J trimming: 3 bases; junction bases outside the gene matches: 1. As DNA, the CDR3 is TGTGCCAGCAGTGACTCGAGCGGGGGGACAGATACGCAGTATTTT. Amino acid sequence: CASSDSSGGTDTQYF.

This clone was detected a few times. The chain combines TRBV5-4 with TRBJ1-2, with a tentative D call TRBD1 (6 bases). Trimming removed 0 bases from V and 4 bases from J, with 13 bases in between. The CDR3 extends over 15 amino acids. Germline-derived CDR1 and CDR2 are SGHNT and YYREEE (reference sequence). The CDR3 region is CASSLGGGASYGYTF. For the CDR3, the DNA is TGTGCCAGCAGCTTGGGAGGGGGGGCATCCTATGGCTACACCTTC.

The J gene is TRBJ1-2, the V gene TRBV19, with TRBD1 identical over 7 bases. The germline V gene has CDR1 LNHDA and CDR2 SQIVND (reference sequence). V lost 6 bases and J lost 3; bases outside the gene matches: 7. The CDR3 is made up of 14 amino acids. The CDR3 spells CASSRDSRDYGYTF. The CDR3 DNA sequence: TGTGCCAGTAGCAGGGACAGTAGGGACTATGGCTACACCTTC.

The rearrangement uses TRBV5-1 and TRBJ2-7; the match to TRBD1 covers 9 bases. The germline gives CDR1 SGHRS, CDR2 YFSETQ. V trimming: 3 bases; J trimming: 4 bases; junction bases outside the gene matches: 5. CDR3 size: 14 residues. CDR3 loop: CASSSRDRAYEQYF. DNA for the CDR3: TGCGCCAGCAGCTCCCGGGACAGGGCATACGAGCAGTACTTC.

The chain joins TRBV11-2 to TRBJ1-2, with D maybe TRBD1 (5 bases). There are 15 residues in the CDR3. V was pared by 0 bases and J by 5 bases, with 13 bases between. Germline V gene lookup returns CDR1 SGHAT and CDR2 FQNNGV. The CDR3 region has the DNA TGTGCCAGCAGCTTAGATGGCAGGGAAACATATGGCTACACCTTC. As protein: CASSLDGRETYGYTF.

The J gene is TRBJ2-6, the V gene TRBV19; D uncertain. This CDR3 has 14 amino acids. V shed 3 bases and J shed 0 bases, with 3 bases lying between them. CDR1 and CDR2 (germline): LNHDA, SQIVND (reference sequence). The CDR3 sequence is CASSIGSGANVLTF. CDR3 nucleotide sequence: TGTGCCAGTAGTATCGGCTCTGGGGCCAACGTCCTGACTTTC. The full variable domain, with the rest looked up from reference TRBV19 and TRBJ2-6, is DGGITQSPKYLFRKEGQNVTLSCEQNLNHDAMYWYRQDPGQGLRLIYYSQIVNDFQKGDIAEGYSVSREKKESFPLTVTSAQKNPTAFYLCASSIGSGANVLTFGAGSRLTVL.

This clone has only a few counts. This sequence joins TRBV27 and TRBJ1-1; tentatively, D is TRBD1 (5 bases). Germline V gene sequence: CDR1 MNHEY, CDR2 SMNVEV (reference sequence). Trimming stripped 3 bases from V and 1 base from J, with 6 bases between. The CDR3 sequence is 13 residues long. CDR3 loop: CASSLGGNTEAFF. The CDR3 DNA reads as TGTGCCAGCAGTTTGGGGGGGAACACTGAAGCTTTCTTT.

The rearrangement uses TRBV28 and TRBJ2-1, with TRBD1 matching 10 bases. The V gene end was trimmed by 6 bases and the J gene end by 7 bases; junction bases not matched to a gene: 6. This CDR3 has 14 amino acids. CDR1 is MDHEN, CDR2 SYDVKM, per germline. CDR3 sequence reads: CASRGGTGVNEQFF. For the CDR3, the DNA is TGTGCCAGCAGGGGGGGGACAGGGGTGAATGAGCAGTTCTTC.

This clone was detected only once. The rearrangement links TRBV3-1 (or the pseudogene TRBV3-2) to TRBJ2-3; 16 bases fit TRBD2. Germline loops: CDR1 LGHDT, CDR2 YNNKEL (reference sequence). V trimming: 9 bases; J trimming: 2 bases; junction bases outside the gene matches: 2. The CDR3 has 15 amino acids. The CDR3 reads CASGTSGRDTDTQYF. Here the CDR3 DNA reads TGTGCCAGTGGGACTAGCGGGAGGGACACAGATACGCAGTATTTT.

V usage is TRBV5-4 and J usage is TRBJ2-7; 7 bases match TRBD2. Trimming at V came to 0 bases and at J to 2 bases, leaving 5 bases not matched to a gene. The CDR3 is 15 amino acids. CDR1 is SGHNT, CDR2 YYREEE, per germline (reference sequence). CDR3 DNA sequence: TGTGCCAGCAGCTTGGATGCTAGCGGTCCCTACGAGCAGTACTTC. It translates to CASSLDASGPYEQYF.

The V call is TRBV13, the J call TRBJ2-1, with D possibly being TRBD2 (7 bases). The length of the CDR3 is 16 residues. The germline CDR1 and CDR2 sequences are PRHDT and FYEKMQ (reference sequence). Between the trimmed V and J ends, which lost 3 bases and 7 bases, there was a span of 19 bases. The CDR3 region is CASSFPQGGGWNEQFF. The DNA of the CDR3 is TGTGCCAGCAGCTTCCCCCAGGGAGGGGGGTGGAATGAGCAGTTCTTC.

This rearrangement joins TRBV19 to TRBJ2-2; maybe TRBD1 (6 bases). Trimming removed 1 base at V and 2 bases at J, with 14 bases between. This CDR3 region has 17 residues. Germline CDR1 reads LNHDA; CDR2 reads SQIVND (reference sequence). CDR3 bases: TGTGCCAGTAGTATAGTCTCTCGGGACATTAACACCGGGGAGCTGTTTTTT. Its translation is CASSIVSRDINTGELFF. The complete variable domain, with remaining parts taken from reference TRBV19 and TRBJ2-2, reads DGGITQSPKYLFRKEGQNVTLSCEQNLNHDAMYWYRQDPGQGLRLIYYSQIVNDFQKGDIAEGYSVSREKKESFPLTVTSAQKNPTAFYLCASSIVSRDINTGELFFGEGSRLTVL.

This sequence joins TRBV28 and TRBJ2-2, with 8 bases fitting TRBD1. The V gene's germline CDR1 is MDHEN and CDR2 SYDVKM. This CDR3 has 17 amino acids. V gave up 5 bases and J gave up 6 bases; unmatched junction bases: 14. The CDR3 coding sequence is TGTGCCAGCAGTCACCGGACAGGGCGAATGGGGTCCGGGGAGCTGTTTTTT. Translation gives CASSHRTGRMGSGELFF.

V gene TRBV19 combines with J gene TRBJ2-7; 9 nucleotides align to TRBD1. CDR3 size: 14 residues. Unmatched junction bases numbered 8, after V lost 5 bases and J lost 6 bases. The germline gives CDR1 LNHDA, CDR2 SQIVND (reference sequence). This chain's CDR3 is CASSFYATGGEQYF. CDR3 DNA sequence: TGTGCCAGTAGTTTCTATGCGACAGGGGGCGAGCAGTACTTC.

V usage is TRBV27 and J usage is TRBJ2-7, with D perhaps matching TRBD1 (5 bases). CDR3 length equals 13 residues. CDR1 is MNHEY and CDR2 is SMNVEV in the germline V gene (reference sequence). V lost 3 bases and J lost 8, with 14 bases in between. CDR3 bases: TGTGCCAGCAGTTTTCGAGAAGGGGAAAAGCAGTACTTC. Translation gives CASSFREGEKQYF.

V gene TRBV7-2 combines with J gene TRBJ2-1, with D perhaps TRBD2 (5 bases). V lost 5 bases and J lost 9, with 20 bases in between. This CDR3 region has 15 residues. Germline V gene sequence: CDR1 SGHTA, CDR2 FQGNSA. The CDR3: CASSPRQRARGEQFF. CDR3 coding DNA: TGTGCCAGCAGCCCCCGTCAACGGGCCCGGGGTGAGCAGTTCTTC.